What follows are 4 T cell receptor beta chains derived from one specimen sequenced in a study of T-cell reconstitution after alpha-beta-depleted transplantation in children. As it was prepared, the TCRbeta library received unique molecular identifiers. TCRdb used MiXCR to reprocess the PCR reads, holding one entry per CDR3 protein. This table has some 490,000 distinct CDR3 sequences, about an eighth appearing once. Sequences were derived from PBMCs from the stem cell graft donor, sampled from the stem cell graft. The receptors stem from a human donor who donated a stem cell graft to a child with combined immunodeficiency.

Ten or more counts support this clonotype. For the CDR3, the DNA is TGTGCCCCCCCCCGTAGCACCGGGGAGCTGTTTTTT. It translates to CAPPRSTGELFF. The chain combines TRBV10-3 with TRBJ2-2; no reliable D call. V gave up 11 bases and J gave up 4 bases, with 11 bases separating them. The CDR3 covers 12 residues. Germline CDR1 is ENHRY and CDR2 is SYGVKD.

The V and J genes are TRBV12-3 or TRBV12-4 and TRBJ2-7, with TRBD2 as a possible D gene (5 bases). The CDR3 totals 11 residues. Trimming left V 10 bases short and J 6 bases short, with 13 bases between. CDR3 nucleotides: TGTGCCACCAGCGGTGGGTTCGAGCAGTACTTC. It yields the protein CATSGGFEQYF.

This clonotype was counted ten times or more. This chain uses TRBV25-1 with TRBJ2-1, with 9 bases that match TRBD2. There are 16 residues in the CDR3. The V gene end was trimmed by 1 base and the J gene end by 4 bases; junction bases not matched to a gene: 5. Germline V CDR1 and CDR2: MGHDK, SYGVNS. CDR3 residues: CASSEFGGGAYNEQFF. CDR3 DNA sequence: TGTGCCAGCAGTGAATTTGGCGGGGGGGCTTACAATGAGCAGTTCTTC.

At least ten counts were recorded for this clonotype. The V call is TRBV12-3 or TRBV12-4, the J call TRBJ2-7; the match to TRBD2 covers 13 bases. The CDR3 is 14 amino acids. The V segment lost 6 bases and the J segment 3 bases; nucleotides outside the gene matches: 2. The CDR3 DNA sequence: TGTGCCAGCAGACTAGCGGGAGGGGTCTACGAGCAGTACTTC. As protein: CASRLAGGVYEQYF.